This T cell receptor beta chain is drawn from a study of spatial heterogeneity in lung cancer. At the level of the study: A consistent excess of beta-chain over alpha-chain sequences was detected. On average, each unique TCR and UMI combination appeared more than ten times in raw reads.

V shed 2 bases and J shed 0 bases, with 14 bases lying between them. The CDR3 covers 17 residues. The sample holds a few counts of this clonotype. TCRdb called the 5' RACE reads again in MiXCR, with one record for every CDR3 protein. The sample holds about 80,000 distinct CDR3 sequences, roughly 8% seen once. Stated time point: sample taken at primary tumor resection. The donor group consisted of approximately 77 patients who had untreated, early-stage non-small cell lung cancer. Whole RNA was taken from tumor, nontumor lung or frozen PBMC; it was then sequenced unsorted. The chain is built from TRBV12-3 or TRBV12-4 and TRBJ1-5; the D is unclear. The sequence came from a male donor with early-stage non-small cell lung cancer. The source was PBMCs, collected at surgery. The CDR3 DNA follows: TGTGCCAGCAGTTTATCCTCCGGCCCAGGTAGCAATCAGCCCCAGCATTTT. Amino acid sequence: CASSLSSGPGSNQPQHF.